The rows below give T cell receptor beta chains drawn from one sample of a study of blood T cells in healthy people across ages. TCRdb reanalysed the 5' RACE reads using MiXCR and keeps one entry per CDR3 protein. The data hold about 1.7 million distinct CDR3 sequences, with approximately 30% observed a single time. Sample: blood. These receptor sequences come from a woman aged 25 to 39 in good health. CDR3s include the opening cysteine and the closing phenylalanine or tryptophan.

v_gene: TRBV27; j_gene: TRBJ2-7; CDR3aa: CASRKTGGQYEQYF
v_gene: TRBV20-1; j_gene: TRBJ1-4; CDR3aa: CSARVGAPSEKLFF
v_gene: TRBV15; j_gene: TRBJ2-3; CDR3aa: CATSRGGGAGDTQYF
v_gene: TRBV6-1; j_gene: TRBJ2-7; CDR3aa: CASRVRSAEQYF
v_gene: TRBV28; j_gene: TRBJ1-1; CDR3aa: CASSDSMGTEAFF
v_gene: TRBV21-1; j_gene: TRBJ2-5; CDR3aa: CASSKGTWVQETQYF
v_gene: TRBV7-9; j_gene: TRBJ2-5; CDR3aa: CASSPPTGGETQYF
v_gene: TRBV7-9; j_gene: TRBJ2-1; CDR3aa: CASSLTSAGLGASQFF
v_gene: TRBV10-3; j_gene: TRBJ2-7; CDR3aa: CATGTGEHEQYF
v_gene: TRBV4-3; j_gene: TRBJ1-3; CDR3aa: CASSQEGSYENTIYF
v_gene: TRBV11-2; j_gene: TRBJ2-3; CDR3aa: CASNPHYRDTQYF
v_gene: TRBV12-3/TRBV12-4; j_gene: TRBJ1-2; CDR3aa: CASSRGYGYTF
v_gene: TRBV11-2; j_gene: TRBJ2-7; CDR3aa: CASSSRESDEQYF
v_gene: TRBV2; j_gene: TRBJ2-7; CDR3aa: CASSEEASGVSYEQYF